What follows describes a single T cell receptor (beta chain). Antigen unknown. The sample comes from a study of T cell responses to AZD1222 COVID-19 vaccine. Findings and caveats of the study: Clonal diversity was possibly underestimated, and the donors were mostly white British, with more females. An increase in Spike-specific TCR breadth and depth was observed after two AZD1222 doses.

TCRdb keeps only in-frame clones here, not all; method: immunoSEQ multiplex PCR. The table shows about 150,000 clones, with more than 80% occurring only once. V was pared by 5 bases and J by 7 bases, with 20 bases between. The CDR3 has 15 amino acids. The germline CDR1 and CDR2 sequences are SEHNR and FQNEAQ (reference sequence). The TCR was taken from an adult who received the AZD1222 COVID-19 vaccine. The sequencing here drew on peripheral blood, taken 28 days after the second AZD1222 dose. This chain joins TRBV7-9 and TRBJ2-5, with D perhaps matching TRBD2 (5 bases). CDR3: CASSRSGPEWGTQYF. In DNA, the CDR3 is TGTGCCAGCAGCCGCAGCGGACCCGAATGGGGGACCCAGTACTTC.